This TCR beta chain was found in a study of blood T cells in healthy people across ages (dated by TCRdb to about 2015). A note on the overall study: Template switching captured roughly one uniquely barcoded TCR beta cDNA molecule per two T cells in model experiments. Age-related changes in TCR beta repertoire diversity were measured in the study by deep sequencing normalized with unique cDNA molecular identifiers. Donors were grouped into four age groups: young (average 16 years), middle-aged (around 39), aged (around 62) and long-lived (over 80). To avoid experimental bias, donors of different ages were randomly spread across the sequencing lanes. Two additional independent replicas of 1 million unique cDNA reads from the same blood draw were analyzed for two donors (one aged 18 to 29 and one aged 80 or older).

The library was built by means of 5' RACE. Sequencing used an Illumina HiSeq 2500. A second PCR of about 7 to 12 cycles was performed with a sample-barcoded 5' primer and a J-beta primer mix. Each TCR beta cDNA molecule received a unique molecular identifier from a template-switch 5' adaptor carrying 12 random nucleotides. At least 3 million CDR3-containing paired-end reads were obtained from each sample. First-strand cDNA synthesis was performed from all RNA using the Mint cDNA synthesis kit, with priming by a TRBC-specific oligonucleotide. Following uracil-DNA glycosylase treatment, a first 18-cycle PCR with universal primers M1SS and BC2_uni_R was performed on all cDNA. As for the authors' bioinformatics: For normalization, 1 million high-quality reads were randomly selected from each sample, with every read carrying a distinct molecular identifier. Reads sharing molecular identifiers were discarded rather than binned into consensus sequences. MiTCR, set to a Q25 quality threshold and the strictest error-elimination algorithm, was used for CDR3 identification, clonotype clustering and error correction. Lower-bound total TCR beta diversity was estimated with a nonparametric unseen species model using Euler transformation. TCRdb reprocessed the public reads (quality trimming at Q25 with fastp, clone calling with MiXCR) and kept in-frame beta chains. Rows with a matching CDR3 protein are joined into one entry that keeps the most common DNA and genes. These V and J calls originate from TCRdb's pipeline instead of the authors' own analysis. Here the sample has around 1.7 million distinct CDR3 sequences; 28% occur a single time. In total, the top ten clones hold 7.7% of the sample.

A word on this clonotype: Its antigen is unknown. Base qualities are not at hand, and no much larger clone is one base apart.

The paper as a whole reports these results and caveats: The CMV infection status of donors was not known, potentially confounding age-related changes in expanded clonotypes. Bulk unsorted PBMC profiling prevented conclusive comparison of naive and antigen-experienced compartments. Compared with the aged group, more naive CD4+ T cells, fewer expanded clones and increased TCR diversity were shown by the long-lived group, suggesting age selection. There was a strong correlation between observed TCR beta diversity and the percentage of naive T cells measured by flow cytometry. Observed TCR beta diversity per million T cells fell roughly linearly with age, and a significant reduction was already apparent by age around 44. Estimates of total diversity based on one million sequenced T cells were considered lower bounds and underestimates.

Systemically healthy Caucasian individuals from Russia, about 38 in total and aged about 6 to 90 years, were included as donors. Roughly 9.5 milliliters of peripheral blood were drawn from each donor into EDTA-treated Vacutainer tubes. Ficoll-Paque density-gradient centrifugation was used to isolate PBMCs, with at least 6 million per sample. Trizol reagent was used to extract total RNA from PBMCs, with at least 5 micrograms per sample. The percentages of naive CD45RAhigh/CD27high T cells were determined by flow cytometry on a PBMC aliquot from every donor. V is cut by 2 bases and J by 4 bases, and the space between the germline ends is 9 bases. The CDR3 goes from the cysteine to the phenylalanine over 14 residues. Here the CDR3 DNA is all that survives: 42 bases in frame from base 1. Based on the germline V gene, the CDR1 and CDR2 sequences are SGHRS and YFSETQ.

This TCR was sampled from a young woman in good health. The sequenced material came from blood. The V and J genes are TRBV5-1 and TRBJ1-4; D gene: possibly TRBD1, on 5 matching bases. The CDR3 protein: CASSFLQGNEKLFF. In nucleotides, the sequence is TGCGCCAGCAGCTTCCTGCAGGGTAATGAAAAACTGTTTTTT.